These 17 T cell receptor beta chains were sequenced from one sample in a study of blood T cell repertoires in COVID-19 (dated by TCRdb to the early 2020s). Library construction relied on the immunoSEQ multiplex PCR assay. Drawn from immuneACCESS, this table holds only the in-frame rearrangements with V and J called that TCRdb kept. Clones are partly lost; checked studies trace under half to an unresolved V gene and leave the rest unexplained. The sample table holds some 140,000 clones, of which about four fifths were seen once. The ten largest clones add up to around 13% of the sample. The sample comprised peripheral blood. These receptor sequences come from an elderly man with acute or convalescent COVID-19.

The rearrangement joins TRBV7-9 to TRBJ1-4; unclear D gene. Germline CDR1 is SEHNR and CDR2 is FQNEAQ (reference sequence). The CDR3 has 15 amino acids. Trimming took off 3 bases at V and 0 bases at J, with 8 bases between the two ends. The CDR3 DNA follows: TGTGCCAGCAGCTTTTTACTTGCAACTAATGAAAAACTGTTTTTT. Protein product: CASSFLLATNEKLFF.

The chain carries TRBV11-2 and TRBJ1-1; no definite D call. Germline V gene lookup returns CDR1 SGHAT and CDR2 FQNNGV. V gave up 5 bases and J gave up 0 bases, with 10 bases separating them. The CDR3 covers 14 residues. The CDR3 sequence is CASSPERMNTEAFF. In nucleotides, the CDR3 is TGTGCCAGCAGCCCGGAGAGAATGAACACTGAAGCTTTCTTT.

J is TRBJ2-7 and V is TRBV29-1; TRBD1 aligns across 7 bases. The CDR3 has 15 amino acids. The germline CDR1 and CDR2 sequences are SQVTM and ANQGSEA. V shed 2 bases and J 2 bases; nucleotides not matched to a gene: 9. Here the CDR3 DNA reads TGCAGCGTTGAACTGAGGGACAGACAAACCTACGAGCAGTACTTC. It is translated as CSVELRDRQTYEQYF.

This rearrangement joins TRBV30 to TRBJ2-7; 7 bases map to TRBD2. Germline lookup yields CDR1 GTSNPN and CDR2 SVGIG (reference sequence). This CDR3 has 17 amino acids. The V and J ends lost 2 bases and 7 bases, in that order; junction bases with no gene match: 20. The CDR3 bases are TGTGCCTGGAGTCCAAAACAAGGGACTTCAGCGGGAAGGGAGCAGTACTTC. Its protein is CAWSPKQGTSAGREQYF.

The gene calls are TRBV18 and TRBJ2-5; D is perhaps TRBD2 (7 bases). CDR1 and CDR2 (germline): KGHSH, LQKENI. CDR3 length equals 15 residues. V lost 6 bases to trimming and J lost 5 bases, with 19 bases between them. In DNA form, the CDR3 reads TGTGCCAGCTCTCCGGCCGGGGGGCCAGGGGAGACCCAGTACTTC. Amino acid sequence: CASSPAGGPGETQYF.

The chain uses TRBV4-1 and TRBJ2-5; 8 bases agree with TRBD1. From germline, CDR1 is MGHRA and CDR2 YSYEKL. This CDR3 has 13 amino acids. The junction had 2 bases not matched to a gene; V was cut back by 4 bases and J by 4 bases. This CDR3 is CASSLQGGETQYF. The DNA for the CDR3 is TGCGCCAGCAGCCTACAGGGGGGAGAGACCCAGTACTTC.

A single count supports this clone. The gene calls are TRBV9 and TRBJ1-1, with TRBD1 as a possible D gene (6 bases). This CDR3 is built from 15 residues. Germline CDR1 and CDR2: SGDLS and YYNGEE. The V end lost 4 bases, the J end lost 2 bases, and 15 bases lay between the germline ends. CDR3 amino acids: CASSPRGTLNTEAFF. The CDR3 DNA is TGTGCCAGCAGCCCCCGAGGGACACTAAACACTGAAGCTTTCTTT.

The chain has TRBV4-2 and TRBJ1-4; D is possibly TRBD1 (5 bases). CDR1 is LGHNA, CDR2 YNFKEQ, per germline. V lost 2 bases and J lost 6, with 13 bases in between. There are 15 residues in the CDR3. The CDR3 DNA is TGTGCCAGCAGCCAATTGGACACGGACCATGAAAAACTGTTTTTT. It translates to CASSQLDTDHEKLFF.

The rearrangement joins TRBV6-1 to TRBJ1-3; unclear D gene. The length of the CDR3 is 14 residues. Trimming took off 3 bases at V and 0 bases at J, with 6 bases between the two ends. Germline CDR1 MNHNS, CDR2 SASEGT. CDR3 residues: CASSDPFSGNTIYF. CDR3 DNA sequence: TGTGCCAGCAGTGATCCTTTCTCTGGAAACACCATATATTTT.

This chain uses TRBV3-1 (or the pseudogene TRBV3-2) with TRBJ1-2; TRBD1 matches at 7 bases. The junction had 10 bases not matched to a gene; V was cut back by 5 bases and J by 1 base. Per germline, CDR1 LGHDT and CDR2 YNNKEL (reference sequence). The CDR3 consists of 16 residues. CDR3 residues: CASSYRRDRFNYGYTF. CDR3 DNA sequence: TGTGCCAGCAGCTACCGTAGGGACAGATTTAACTATGGCTACACCTTC.

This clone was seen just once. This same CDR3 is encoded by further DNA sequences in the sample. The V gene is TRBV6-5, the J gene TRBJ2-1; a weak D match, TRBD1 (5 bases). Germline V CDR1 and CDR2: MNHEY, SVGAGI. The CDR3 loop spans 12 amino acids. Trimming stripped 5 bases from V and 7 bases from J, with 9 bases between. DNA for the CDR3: TGTGCCAGCAGTCCAGGGTGGAATGAGCAGTTCTTC. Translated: CASSPGWNEQFF.

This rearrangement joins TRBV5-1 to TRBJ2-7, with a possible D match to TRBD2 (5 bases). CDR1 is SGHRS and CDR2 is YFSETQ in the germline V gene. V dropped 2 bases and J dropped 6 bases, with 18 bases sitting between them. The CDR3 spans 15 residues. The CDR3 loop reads CASSFEDVSGSEQYF. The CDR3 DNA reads TGCGCCAGCAGCTTTGAGGATGTCAGCGGCAGCGAGCAGTACTTC.

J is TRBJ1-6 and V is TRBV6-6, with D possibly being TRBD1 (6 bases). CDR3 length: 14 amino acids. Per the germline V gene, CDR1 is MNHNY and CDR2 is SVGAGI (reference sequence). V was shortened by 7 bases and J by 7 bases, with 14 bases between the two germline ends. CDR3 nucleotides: TGTGCCAGCACCTCTTCAGGGGCCAATTCACCCCTCCACTTT. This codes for CASTSSGANSPLHF.

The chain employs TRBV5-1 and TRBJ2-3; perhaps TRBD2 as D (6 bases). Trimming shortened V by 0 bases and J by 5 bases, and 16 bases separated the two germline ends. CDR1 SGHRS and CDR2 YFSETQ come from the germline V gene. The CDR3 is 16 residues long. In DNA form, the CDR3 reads TGCGCCAGCAGCTTGGGGCCGGCCCGGAGGGAAGATACGCAGTATTTT. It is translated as CASSLGPARREDTQYF.

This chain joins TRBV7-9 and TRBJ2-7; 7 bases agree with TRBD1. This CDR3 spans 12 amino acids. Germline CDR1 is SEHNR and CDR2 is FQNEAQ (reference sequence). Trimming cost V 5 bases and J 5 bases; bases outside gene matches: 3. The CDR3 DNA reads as TGTGCCAGCAGCACGACAGGGAACGAGCAGTACTTC. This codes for CASSTTGNEQYF.

In nucleotides, the CDR3 is TGTGCCAGCAGGCAACCGACAGGCCTTCCTTCACCCCTCCACTTT. Encoded protein: CASRQPTGLPSPLHF. The V and J genes are TRBV27 and TRBJ1-6; a weak D match, TRBD1 (6 bases). Trimming left V 6 bases short and J 9 bases short, with 18 bases between. The CDR3 spans 15 residues. Germline CDR1 is MNHEY and CDR2 is SMNVEV (reference sequence).

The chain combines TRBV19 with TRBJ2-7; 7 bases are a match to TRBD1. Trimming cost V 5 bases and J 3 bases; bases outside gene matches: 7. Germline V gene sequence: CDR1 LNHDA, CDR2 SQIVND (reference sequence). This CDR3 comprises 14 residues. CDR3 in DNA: TGTGCCAGTAGTGGCACAGGGGATGACTACGAGCAGTACTTC. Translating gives CASSGTGDDYEQYF. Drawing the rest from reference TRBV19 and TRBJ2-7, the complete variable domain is DGGITQSPKYLFRKEGQNVTLSCEQNLNHDAMYWYRQDPGQGLRLIYYSQIVNDFQKGDIAEGYSVSREKKESFPLTVTSAQKNPTAFYLCASSGTGDDYEQYFGPGTRLTVT.